This TCR beta chain was captured by sequencing in a study of chemoradiotherapy in HPV16-positive cancers. The J segment lost 1 base and the V segment lost 1 base, leaving 5 bases of the junction unmatched. In germline, CDR1 is SEHNR, CDR2 FQNEAQ (reference sequence). The CDR3 is 17 residues long. Profiling relied on immunoSEQ multiplex PCR, and the TCRdb table lists in-frame clones only, not all of them. The data show fewer than 30,000 clones, approximately 94% seen once. Study results and caveats: During treatment, candidate HPV-specific clones and E7-related motifs expanded in tumor.

On this clone itself: Its antigen is undetermined.

This sequence originates from a human donor with HPV-associated anogenital cancer. The sample was taken from a patient who underwent chemoradiotherapy. This sequence joins TRBV7-9 and TRBJ1-5; TRBD1 aligns across 9 bases. CDR3 region: CASSLGRGQGSNQPQHF. The CDR3 DNA is TGTGCCAGCAGCTTAGGGAGAGGACAGGGGAGCAATCAGCCCCAGCATTTT.